Shown below are 32 T cell receptor beta chains from a single sample sequenced in a study of shared clonotypes between healthy human individuals. Here immunoSEQ multiplex PCR was the method, and the copy in TCRdb shows in-frame clones only, minus some. The table lists hundreds of thousands of clones, around 72% of them singletons. Material: memory CD4+ T cells sorted from blood. Sample subset: CD45RA-negative fraction. The receptors shown here come from a woman under 40 in good health.

This clone was detected many times. The identical CDR3 is also encoded by other nucleotide sequences in the sample. V gene TRBV5-1 combines with J gene TRBJ2-1; possibly TRBD2 for D (5 bases). Germline loops: CDR1 SGHRS, CDR2 YFSETQ. CDR3 length: 15 residues. V was trimmed by 4 bases and J by 0 bases, leaving 11 bases between them. CDR3: CASSLDTSSYNEQFF. Written as DNA, the CDR3 is TGCGCCAGCAGCCTGGATACTAGCTCCTACAATGAGCAGTTCTTC. Full variable domain (outside the CDR3, taken from reference TRBV5-1 and TRBJ2-1): KAGVTQTPRYLIKTRGQQVTLSCSPISGHRSVSWYQQTPGQGLQFLFEYFSETQRNKGNFPGRFSGRQFSNSRSEMNVSTLELGDSALYLCASSLDTSSYNEQFFGPGTRLTVL.

The genes are TRBV30 and TRBJ2-4; no clear D. CDR1 GTSNPN and CDR2 SVGIG come from the germline V gene (reference sequence). This CDR3 is built from 15 residues. V lost 6 bases to trimming and J lost 1 base, with 16 bases between them. In DNA, the CDR3 is TGTGCCTGCAAGGTAGGAGCCCTGGCCAAAAACATTCAGTACTTC. This sequence encodes CACKVGALAKNIQYF.

The rearrangement uses TRBV11-2 and TRBJ2-7; TRBD2 matches at 11 bases. The V gene's germline CDR1 is SGHAT and CDR2 FQNNGV. The CDR3 length is 14 residues. Trimming removed 6 bases from V and 5 bases from J; junction bases left unmatched: 6. The CDR3 spells CASRPLAGDHEQYF. CDR3 nucleotide sequence: TGTGCCAGCAGACCACTAGCGGGAGACCACGAGCAGTACTTC.

V is TRBV5-4 and J is TRBJ2-1, with D possibly matching TRBD1 (6 bases). V was cut by 4 bases and J by 7 bases, with 15 bases left in between. The CDR3 contains 14 residues. Germline V CDR1 and CDR2: SGHNT, YYREEE (reference sequence). For the CDR3, the DNA is TGTGCCAGCAGCCTCGTAGGGGGAAGGAATGAGCAGTTCTTC. Amino acid sequence: CASSLVGGRNEQFF.

This chain joins TRBV11-2 and TRBJ1-2; unclear D gene. Trimming shortened V by 2 bases and J by 2 bases, and 12 bases separated the two germline ends. This CDR3 region has 15 residues. Germline values: CDR1 SGHAT, CDR2 FQNNGV. The CDR3 reads CASSLILMGNYGYTF. The CDR3 bases are TGTGCCAGCAGCTTAATTTTGATGGGAAACTATGGCTACACCTTC.

The rearrangement joins TRBV11-2 to TRBJ2-5; 12 bases agree with TRBD2. The J segment lost 0 bases and the V segment lost 4 bases, leaving 3 bases of the junction unmatched. This CDR3 spans 16 amino acids. Germline V gives CDR1 SGHAT, CDR2 FQNNGV. In nucleotides, the CDR3 is TGTGCCAGCAGCTCGCGACTAGCGGGAGACCAAGAGACCCAGTACTTC. This gives the protein CASSSRLAGDQETQYF.

The chain couples TRBV11-2 to TRBJ2-5; D tentatively reads TRBD1 or TRBD2 (5 bases each). Trimming pared 4 bases from V and 5 bases from J, leaving 11 bases between. CDR3 size: 13 residues. The germline V gene encodes CDR1 SGHAT and CDR2 FQNNGV. The CDR3 DNA reads as TGTGCCAGCAGCTCAGGGTTAGCGGAGACCCAGTACTTC. Protein: CASSSGLAETQYF.

This sequence joins TRBV5-1 and TRBJ1-6, with D unclear. Trimming shortened V by 4 bases and J by 7 bases, and 18 bases separated the two germline ends. The germline gives CDR1 SGHRS, CDR2 YFSETQ. This CDR3 has 16 residues. The CDR3 here is CASSRLALYLNSPLHF. The CDR3 DNA reads as TGCGCCAGCAGCCGACTGGCTCTATATCTAAATTCACCCCTCCACTTT.

The V and J genes are TRBV7-2 and TRBJ1-3; 9 nucleotides line up with TRBD1. CDR3 size: 18 residues. The germline gives CDR1 SGHTA, CDR2 FQGNSA. After removal of 2 bases from V and 1 base from J, the junction contained 9 bases not matched to a gene. CDR3 sequence (DNA): TGTGCCAGCAGCTTACAACCGGGACAGGGTTTTTCTGGAAACACCATATATTTT. Its protein product is CASSLQPGQGFSGNTIYF.

V is TRBV5-4 and J is TRBJ2-3; TRBD1 matches 8 bases. The germline CDR1 and CDR2 sequences are SGHNT and YYREEE (reference sequence). V was pared by 7 bases and J by 3 bases, with 7 bases of the junction left unmatched. This CDR3 spans 14 amino acids. CDR3 nucleotides: TGTGCCAGCGGGGCCAGGGGGCTTACAGATACGCAGTATTTT. Encoded protein: CASGARGLTDTQYF.

The chain employs TRBV27 and TRBJ2-3, with TRBD2 identical over 14 bases. J gave up 3 bases and V 5 bases, and 7 bases lay outside the gene matches. This CDR3 comprises 17 residues. Germline V CDR1 and CDR2: MNHEY, SMNVEV (reference sequence). The chain's CDR3 is CASSPSGTSGSTDTQYF. The CDR3 DNA reads TGTGCCAGCAGTCCTAGCGGGACTAGCGGGAGTACAGATACGCAGTATTTT.

This chain links TRBV28 with TRBJ1-5; D is possibly TRBD1 (5 bases). CDR3 size: 12 residues. V was pared by 6 bases and J by 9 bases, with 12 bases between. Germline CDR1 MDHEN, CDR2 SYDVKM. CDR3 in amino acids: CASRTGHWPQHF. In DNA form, the CDR3 reads TGTGCCAGCAGAACCGGACACTGGCCCCAGCATTTT.

The chain recombines TRBV19 with TRBJ2-1, with 12 bases aligning to TRBD2. This CDR3 contains 16 residues. V lost 1 base to trimming and J lost 7 bases; unmatched junction nucleotides: 5. Germline CDR1 and CDR2: LNHDA and SQIVND (reference sequence). CDR3 nucleotide sequence: TGTGCCAGTAGTATAGGACTAGCGGGAGTCGAGAATGAGCAGTTCTTC. Translating gives CASSIGLAGVENEQFF.

This chain links TRBV5-5 with TRBJ2-7; possibly TRBD1 or TRBD2 for D (5 bases each). Between the trimmed V and J ends, which lost 4 bases and 0 bases, there was a span of 23 bases. The germline V gene has CDR1 SGHKS and CDR2 YYEKEE (reference sequence). The CDR3 runs 18 residues. The CDR3 nucleotides read TGTGCCAGCAGCCTGGGGCCTTTACAGCGTGGGAGCTCCTACGAGCAGTACTTC. It encodes CASSLGPLQRGSSYEQYF.

The chain uses TRBV6-5 and TRBJ2-7, with 8 nucleotides matching TRBD1. The CDR3 has 13 amino acids. J lost 2 bases, V lost 7 bases, and 4 bases had no gene match. In germline, CDR1 is MNHEY, CDR2 SVGAGI. The CDR3 sequence: CASTTGQAYEQYF. The CDR3 region has the DNA TGTGCCAGCACCACGGGACAGGCCTACGAGCAGTACTTC.

The chain employs TRBV5-1 and TRBJ2-3; unclear D gene. CDR3 length equals 15 residues. Trimming shortened V by 0 bases and J by 2 bases, and 10 bases separated the two germline ends. Germline CDR1 and CDR2: SGHRS and YFSETQ. The CDR3 nucleotides read TGCGCCAGCAGCTTGGCCGCAGGTCCCACAGATACGCAGTATTTT. As protein: CASSLAAGPTDTQYF.

The V and J genes are TRBV10-1 and TRBJ2-7, with D perhaps assigned TRBD1 or TRBD2 (5 bases each). Germline assignment: CDR1 WNHNN and CDR2 SYGVQD (reference sequence). V was clipped by 0 bases and J by 5 bases, with 11 bases between them. This CDR3 is built from 14 residues. The CDR3 nucleotides read TGCGCCAGCAGTGAGTCGGCAGGGACCCACGAGCAGTACTTC. Protein product: CASSESAGTHEQYF.

The chain uses TRBV28 and TRBJ1-5; 8 bases align to TRBD1. CDR1 is MDHEN and CDR2 is SYDVKM in the germline V gene. V lost 3 bases to trimming and J lost 6 bases; unmatched junction nucleotides: 4. The CDR3 runs 14 residues. CDR3 in amino acids: CASSFRGQRQPQHF. The DNA of the CDR3 is TGTGCCAGCAGTTTCAGGGGGCAGCGTCAGCCCCAGCATTTT.

The V and J genes are TRBV2 and TRBJ1-1, with a weak D call TRBD1 (5 bases). Germline loops: CDR1 SNHLY, CDR2 FYNNEI. This CDR3 has 16 residues. With 7 bases removed from V and 1 base from J, the gap between germline ends came to 19 bases. CDR3 amino acids: CASTGSGRVSNTEAFF. The CDR3 nucleotides are TGTGCCAGCACTGGGTCAGGGAGGGTTTCGAACACTGAAGCTTTCTTT.

This rearrangement joins TRBV11-2 to TRBJ2-6; 9 nucleotides match TRBD1. The CDR3 is made up of 18 amino acids. Per the germline V gene, CDR1 is SGHAT and CDR2 is FQNNGV. V lost 5 bases to trimming and J lost 4 bases; unmatched junction nucleotides: 12. The CDR3: CASSPRGQGFSGANVLTF. The CDR3 region has the DNA TGTGCCAGCAGCCCTCGCGGACAGGGGTTCTCCGGGGCCAACGTCCTGACTTTC.

The V gene is TRBV7-2, the J gene TRBJ1-2, with unresolved D. The CDR3 has 13 amino acids. V was pared by 4 bases and J by 4 bases, with 10 bases between. Germline V gene sequence: CDR1 SGHTA, CDR2 FQGNSA. The CDR3 here is CASSSVVGYGYTF. For the CDR3, the DNA is TGTGCCAGCAGCTCCGTGGTTGGCTATGGCTACACCTTC.

This clone appeared many times. The chain recombines TRBV30 with TRBJ1-2; 9 positions agree with TRBD1. The length of the CDR3 is 15 residues. V gave up 7 bases and J gave up 4 bases; unmatched junction bases: 13. Germline lookup yields CDR1 GTSNPN and CDR2 SVGIG (reference sequence). CDR3 in DNA: TGTGCCTCCCGGGACAGGGTACGCTCCGCCTATGGCTACACCTTC. Its protein is CASRDRVRSAYGYTF. The complete variable domain, with remaining parts taken from reference TRBV30 and TRBJ1-2, reads SQTIHQWPATLVQPVGSPLSLECTVEGTSNPNLYWYRQAAGRGLQLLFYSVGIGQISSEVPQNLSASRPQDRQFILSSKKLLLSDSGFYLCASRDRVRSAYGYTFGSGTRLTVV.

The chain joins TRBV7-8 to TRBJ1-2, with D maybe TRBD1 (6 bases). Germline values: CDR1 SGHVS, CDR2 FQNEAQ. The CDR3 totals 16 residues. With 5 bases removed from V and 7 bases from J, the gap between germline ends came to 23 bases. The CDR3 here is CASSPIQTGGGGGYTF. CDR3 bases: TGTGCCAGCAGCCCTATCCAGACAGGAGGAGGGGGTGGCTACACCTTC.

Only one count was recorded for this clone. The chain joins TRBV28 to TRBJ2-7; TRBD2 matches 8 bases. Looked up from germline, CDR1 is MDHEN and CDR2 is SYDVKM. This CDR3 contains 16 residues. V shed 7 bases and J 7 bases; nucleotides not matched to a gene: 18. CDR3 region: CASIPGERGLAGEQYF. The CDR3 region has the DNA TGTGCCAGCATCCCGGGGGAAAGAGGACTAGCAGGGGAGCAGTACTTC.

This chain uses TRBV30 with TRBJ1-3, with D maybe TRBD1 (6 bases). Germline CDR1 and CDR2: GTSNPN and SVGIG (reference sequence). The CDR3 is 16 residues long. With 3 bases removed from V and 0 bases from J, the gap between germline ends came to 15 bases. The CDR3 nucleotides read TGTGCCTGGAGCCTCCCGGGGACATTCTCTGGAAACACCATATATTTT. Translation gives CAWSLPGTFSGNTIYF.

This chain joins TRBV19 and TRBJ2-7; possibly TRBD1 or TRBD2 for D (6 bases each). V was shortened by 3 bases and J by 12 bases, with 18 bases between the two germline ends. The CDR3 covers 13 residues. Germline loops: CDR1 LNHDA, CDR2 SQIVND (reference sequence). In DNA form, the CDR3 reads TGTGCCAGTAGTATTTCCGGGGGCACCAGCGCGTACTTC. Its translation is CASSISGGTSAYF. Full variable domain (missing parts from reference TRBV19 and TRBJ2-7): DGGITQSPKYLFRKEGQNVTLSCEQNLNHDAMYWYRQDPGQGLRLIYYSQIVNDFQKGDIAEGYSVSREKKESFPLTVTSAQKNPTAFYLCASSISGGTSAYFGPGTRLTVT.

This chain links TRBV28 with TRBJ1-1; 7 bases line up with TRBD1. The CDR3 runs to 15 residues. The germline gives CDR1 MDHEN, CDR2 SYDVKM. The J segment lost 0 bases and the V segment lost 5 bases, leaving 6 bases of the junction unmatched. CDR3 residues: CASSLPQGMNTEAFF. As DNA, the CDR3 is TGTGCCAGCAGTCTACCACAGGGGATGAACACTGAAGCTTTCTTT.

This clone was recorded once. V usage is TRBV5-4 and J usage is TRBJ2-2, with 7 bases fitting TRBD1. Trimming at V came to 0 bases and at J to 3 bases, leaving 5 bases not matched to a gene. Germline assignment: CDR1 SGHNT and CDR2 YYREEE (reference sequence). The CDR3 contains 16 residues. The CDR3 sequence is CASSLAPQGYTGELFF. As DNA, the CDR3 is TGTGCCAGCAGCTTGGCCCCACAGGGGTACACCGGGGAGCTGTTTTTT.

The J gene is TRBJ1-1, the V gene TRBV27; the D gene is possibly TRBD1 (5 bases). There are 15 residues in the CDR3. Germline-derived CDR1 and CDR2 are MNHEY and SMNVEV (reference sequence). V lost 4 bases and J 1 base, leaving 13 bases between the germline ends. CDR3 nucleotide sequence: TGTGCCAGCAGTTCCTACTCGAGGGGGAACACTGAAGCTTTCTTT. Translation: CASSSYSRGNTEAFF.

A remark on this clone: Other DNA sequences within the sample encode an identical CDR3. The CDR3 sequence is CASSVGQETQYF. The CDR3 DNA follows: TGTGCCAGCAGCGTAGGCCAAGAGACCCAGTACTTC. The gene calls are TRBV9 and TRBJ2-5; D gene ambiguous. Germline CDR1 is SGDLS and CDR2 is YYNGEE. The CDR3 has 12 residues. V shed 0 bases and J shed 1 base, with 1 base lying between them.

As to this clone: The sample contains more than one DNA sequence encoding this CDR3. The gene calls are TRBV10-2 and TRBJ2-3; D perhaps matches TRBD1 (6 bases). This CDR3 comprises 14 residues. V was trimmed by 3 bases and J by 1 base, leaving 8 bases between them. Per germline, CDR1 WSHSY and CDR2 SAAADI. The CDR3 DNA follows: TGCGCCAGCAGTGAATCAGGGGGCACAGATACGCAGTATTTT. Protein sequence: CASSESGGTDTQYF.

The chain carries TRBV10-3 and TRBJ1-3; 9 nucleotides agree with TRBD1. The CDR3 is 16 residues long. Losses at the gene ends were 3 bases for V and 0 bases for J; bases not matched to a gene: 3. In germline, CDR1 is ENHRY, CDR2 SYGVKD. The CDR3 loop is CAISDGDRVSGNTIYF. CDR3 DNA sequence: TGTGCCATCAGTGATGGGGACAGGGTCTCTGGAAACACCATATATTTT.